The 15 T cell receptor beta chains in this list originate from one sample, sequenced in a study of cytomegalovirus exposure and HLA in healthy donors. It was with 60 Vbeta and 13 Jbeta primers that the PCR ran. Produced via immunoSEQ multiplex PCR; TCRdb's table is partial and in-frame only. Of 190,000 or so clones in the sample, roughly 83% were seen once. The sequencing sample was made of PBMCs. The receptors originated from a male donor in good health and CMV-seropositive.

This sequence joins TRBV30 and TRBJ1-5, with 8 bases aligning to TRBD1. The CDR3 is 15 amino acids. The junction had 5 bases not matched to a gene; V was cut back by 3 bases and J by 1 base. The germline gives CDR1 GTSNPN, CDR2 SVGIG (reference sequence). The chain's CDR3 is CAWRAPGGSNQPQHF. In DNA form, the CDR3 reads TGTGCCTGGAGGGCTCCAGGGGGCAGCAATCAGCCCCAGCATTTT.

This chain joins TRBV7-9 and TRBJ2-7; a weak D match, TRBD2 (6 bases). The CDR3 is made up of 16 amino acids. V was cut by 5 bases and J by 2 bases, with 19 bases left in between. Germline V gives CDR1 SEHNR, CDR2 FQNEAQ (reference sequence). CDR3 sequence reads: CASSPGSGTLPYEQYF. The CDR3 bases are TGTGCCAGCAGCCCAGGTTCCGGGACTCTTCCCTACGAGCAGTACTTC.

The rearrangement uses TRBV7-9 and TRBJ1-4; a possible D gene is TRBD1 (6 bases). The CDR3 spans 19 residues. V lost 5 bases, J lost 1 base, and 23 bases lay in between. Germline V CDR1 and CDR2: SEHNR, FQNEAQ (reference sequence). The CDR3 DNA reads TGTGCCAGCAGCCAGGTCCCAGGCTGGGGGCGAGTAACTAATGAAAAACTGTTTTTT. Translated, it gives CASSQVPGWGRVTNEKLFF.

This clone was found a few times. The J gene is TRBJ2-7, the V gene TRBV6-1, with a tentative D call TRBD1 (6 bases). This CDR3 region has 15 residues. Germline assignment: CDR1 MNHNS and CDR2 SASEGT. Trimming stripped 6 bases from V and 1 base from J, with 16 bases between. CDR3 nucleotide sequence: TGTGCCAGCAGCTTAGACAGGTTGAGGTCCTACGAGCAGTACTTC. Amino acids: CASSLDRLRSYEQYF.

The V gene is TRBV7-8, the J gene TRBJ1-2; tentative D call: TRBD1 (5 bases). The CDR3 loop spans 15 amino acids. V lost 1 base and J 3 bases, leaving 12 bases between the germline ends. Germline V lookup: CDR1 SGHVS, CDR2 FQNEAQ. The CDR3 region is CASSLVRDRDYGYTF. The CDR3 DNA reads TGTGCCAGCAGCTTAGTCAGGGATCGAGACTATGGCTACACCTTC.

The chain joins TRBV5-1 to TRBJ2-5; D is undetermined. The CDR3 length is 12 residues. V lost 4 bases, J lost 1 base, and 5 bases lay in between. Germline-derived CDR1 and CDR2 are SGHRS and YFSETQ. The chain's CDR3 is CASSRSQETQYF. The CDR3 region has the DNA TGCGCCAGCAGCCGTTCCCAAGAGACCCAGTACTTC.

This rearrangement joins TRBV19 to TRBJ1-1; the match to TRBD1 covers 8 bases. This CDR3 has 16 amino acids. The V segment lost 2 bases and the J segment 4 bases; nucleotides outside the gene matches: 9. Germline V gene lookup returns CDR1 LNHDA and CDR2 SQIVND (reference sequence). CDR3 bases: TGTGCCAGTAGTATATGGAATATGGACAGGGCCACTGAAGCTTTCTTT. This gives the protein CASSIWNMDRATEAFF.

This clone was counted a few times. The rearrangement joins TRBV29-1 to TRBJ2-3; 14 bases are shared with TRBD2. The CDR3 has 16 residues. Unmatched junction bases numbered 5, after V lost 6 bases and J lost 0 bases. The germline V gene has CDR1 SQVTM and CDR2 ANQGSEA. The CDR3 protein is CSVGGTSGGSTDTQYF. In nucleotides, the CDR3 is TGCAGCGTGGGAGGGACTAGCGGGGGAAGCACAGATACGCAGTATTTT.

J is TRBJ1-2 and V is TRBV28; 9 nucleotides match TRBD1. This CDR3 has 13 amino acids. Per germline, CDR1 MDHEN and CDR2 SYDVKM. Trimming took 3 bases from V and 7 from J; bases not matched to a gene: 3. The CDR3 here is CASSLDRGLGYTF. DNA for the CDR3: TGTGCCAGCAGTTTGGACAGGGGTCTTGGCTACACCTTC.

The chain links TRBV10-3 to TRBJ1-5; maybe TRBD1 (6 bases). CDR1 ENHRY and CDR2 SYGVKD come from the germline V gene. The V gene lost 3 bases and the J gene lost 0 bases, with 12 bases spanning the gap. The CDR3 extends over 16 amino acids. The CDR3: CAISERGTDSNQPQHF. Written as DNA, the CDR3 is TGTGCCATCAGTGAAAGGGGGACCGATAGCAATCAGCCCCAGCATTTT.

This clone was seen only once. The chain links TRBV13 to TRBJ2-1; D is uncertain. Germline V lookup: CDR1 PRHDT, CDR2 FYEKMQ (reference sequence). The CDR3 is 15 amino acids. The ends were cut back, 4 bases at V and 8 bases at J, with 18 bases in the middle. CDR3 bases: TGTGCCAGCAGCTCTAAAATACGCTTTTCCGATGAGCAGTTCTTC. Its protein product is CASSSKIRFSDEQFF.

The chain is built from TRBV19 and TRBJ2-3, with 11 bases lining up with TRBD1. The V and J ends lost 4 bases and 6 bases, in that order; junction bases with no gene match: 6. The germline gives CDR1 LNHDA, CDR2 SQIVND (reference sequence). The CDR3 is 15 residues long. CDR3 sequence (DNA): TGTGCCAGTAGTACCGGGACAGGGGGTCTTGATACGCAGTATTTT. Its translation: CASSTGTGGLDTQYF.

This chain links TRBV7-9 with TRBJ1-1; TRBD1 might be the D (6 bases). The CDR3 contains 15 residues. V gave up 6 bases and J gave up 3 bases, with 17 bases separating them. Germline CDR1 is SEHNR and CDR2 is FQNEAQ (reference sequence). CDR3 DNA sequence: TGTGCCAGCAGATCCCATCAGGGGCTCGACACTGAAGCTTTCTTT. It is translated as CASRSHQGLDTEAFF.

The sample holds a few counts of this clone. V and J are TRBV7-2 and TRBJ1-1, with D possibly being TRBD1 (6 bases). The germline CDR1 and CDR2 sequences are SGHTA and FQGNSA. V lost 5 bases to trimming and J lost 1 base, with 11 bases between them. The CDR3 sequence is 14 residues long. The CDR3 sequence is CASSLTGWNTEAFF. CDR3 DNA sequence: TGTGCCAGCAGCCTTACAGGGTGGAACACTGAAGCTTTCTTT.

V and J are TRBV9 and TRBJ2-1; 9 bases match TRBD2. The CDR3 contains 15 residues. The germline V gene encodes CDR1 SGDLS and CDR2 YYNGEE. The V segment lost 4 bases and the J segment 4 bases; nucleotides outside the gene matches: 6. In DNA, the CDR3 is TGTGCCAGCAGCTCGGGGGCGGGGGGGTACAATGAGCAGTTCTTC. As protein: CASSSGAGGYNEQFF. The whole variable domain, remainder taken from reference TRBV9 and TRBJ2-1, is DSGVTQTPKHLITATGQRVTLRCSPRSGDLSVYWYQQSLDQGLQFLIQYYNGEERAKGNILERFSAQQFPDLHSELNLSSLELGDSALYFCASSSGAGGYNEQFFGPGTRLTVL.